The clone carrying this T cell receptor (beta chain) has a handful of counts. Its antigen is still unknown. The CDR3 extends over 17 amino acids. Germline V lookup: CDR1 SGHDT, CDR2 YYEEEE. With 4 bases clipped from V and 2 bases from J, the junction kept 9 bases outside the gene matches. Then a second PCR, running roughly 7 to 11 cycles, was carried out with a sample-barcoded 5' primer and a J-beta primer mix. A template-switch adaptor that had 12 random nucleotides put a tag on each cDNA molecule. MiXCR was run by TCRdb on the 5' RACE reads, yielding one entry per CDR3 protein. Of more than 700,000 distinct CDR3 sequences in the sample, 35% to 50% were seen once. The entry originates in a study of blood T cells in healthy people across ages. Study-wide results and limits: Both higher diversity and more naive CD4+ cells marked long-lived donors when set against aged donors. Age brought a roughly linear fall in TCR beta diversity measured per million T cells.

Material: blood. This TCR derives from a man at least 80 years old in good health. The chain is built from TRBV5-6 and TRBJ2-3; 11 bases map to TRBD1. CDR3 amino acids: CASSKRTGGLITDTQYF. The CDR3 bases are TGTGCCAGCAGCAAACGGACAGGGGGCTTAATCACAGATACGCAGTATTTT.